Each of the 19 T cell receptor beta chains below was sequenced from the same sample in a study of early T cells in non-severe SARS-CoV-2 infection. TCRdb used MiXCR to reprocess the 5' RACE reads, holding one entry per CDR3 protein. The sample holds some 51,000 distinct CDR3 sequences, 14% to 15% seen once. The specimen was whole blood, collected at baseline. The origin of the receptors is an adult who was a healthcare worker with PCR-confirmed SARS-CoV-2 infection or an uninfected control (not recorded which).

The chain has TRBV27 and TRBJ2-1, with a weak D call TRBD1 (5 bases). The CDR3 is 13 amino acids. Germline CDR1 and CDR2: MNHEY and SMNVEV (reference sequence). Trimming removed 2 bases from V and 6 bases from J, with 8 bases in between. CDR3 DNA sequence: TGTGCCAGCAGTTTAGACAGAGGCAATGAGCAGTTCTTC. Residues: CASSLDRGNEQFF.

Only a few counts were recorded for this clonotype. The chain joins TRBV20-1 to TRBJ2-5; TRBD2 agrees at 13 bases. The length of the CDR3 is 17 residues. Germline lookup yields CDR1 DFQATT and CDR2 SNEGSKA (reference sequence). Trimming cost V 4 bases and J 5 bases; bases outside gene matches: 13. CDR3 amino acids: CSAILTSGGSPEETQYF. The CDR3 coding sequence is TGCAGTGCTATACTGACTAGCGGGGGGTCGCCCGAGGAGACCCAGTACTTC.

The sample holds a few counts of this clonotype. This chain links TRBV29-1 with TRBJ2-3; D is possibly TRBD1 or TRBD2 (7 bases each). The germline V and J ends were trimmed by 1 base and 3 bases, with 17 bases remaining between them. CDR1 and CDR2 from the germline V gene are SQVTM and ANQGSEA. CDR3 size: 16 residues. The CDR3 reads CSVEGGRGGTTDTQYF. The CDR3 DNA reads as TGCAGCGTTGAAGGGGGCAGGGGGGGAACGACAGATACGCAGTATTTT.

The V call is TRBV10-2, the J call TRBJ2-7; 7 nucleotides line up with TRBD1. J was trimmed by 6 bases and V by 3 bases; bases with no gene match: 2. In germline, CDR1 is WSHSY, CDR2 SAAADI. The CDR3 contains 12 residues. The CDR3 here is CASSEQGSEQYF. CDR3 sequence (DNA): TGCGCCAGCAGTGAACAGGGGTCCGAGCAGTACTTC.

This clonotype has a handful of counts. The chain links TRBV7-2 to TRBJ1-4, with D perhaps matching TRBD1 (5 bases). Germline V gene lookup returns CDR1 SGHTA and CDR2 FQGNSA. The V gene lost 5 bases and the J gene lost 8 bases, with 9 bases spanning the gap. This CDR3 spans 12 amino acids. This CDR3 reads CASSDNREKLFF. CDR3 in DNA: TGTGCCAGCAGCGACAACAGGGAAAAACTGTTTTTT.

The sample holds a few counts of this clonotype. This chain uses TRBV7-2 with TRBJ2-3; D perhaps matches TRBD1 (5 bases). V was cut by 1 base and J by 2 bases, with 10 bases left in between. This CDR3 comprises 15 residues. Per germline, CDR1 SGHTA and CDR2 FQGNSA. The CDR3 DNA follows: TGTGCCAGCAGCTTAGGACAGTTAAACACAGATACGCAGTATTTT. Residues: CASSLGQLNTDTQYF.

This clonotype came up a few times. The chain links TRBV6-1 to TRBJ2-1; D gene uncertain. The V gene's germline CDR1 is MNHNS and CDR2 SASEGT. The CDR3 has 14 amino acids. Trimming took 0 bases from V and 6 from J, leaving 9 bases between them. CDR3 bases: TGTGCCAGCAGTGAAGCGTTAAGGCCCAATGAGCAGTTCTTC. It is translated as CASSEALRPNEQFF.

The chain carries TRBV18 and TRBJ2-7; TRBD1 aligns across 7 bases. Germline CDR1 reads KGHSH; CDR2 reads LQKENI. The ends lost 0 bases at V and 4 bases at J; junction bases unmatched: 6. The CDR3 covers 15 residues. The CDR3: CASSPPGGGRYEQYF. CDR3 coding DNA: TGTGCCAGCTCACCACCAGGGGGCGGTAGGTACGAGCAGTACTTC.

This sequence joins TRBV7-2 and TRBJ1-2; D is possibly TRBD1 (6 bases). Trimming left V 5 bases short and J 8 bases short, with 15 bases between. The germline V gene has CDR1 SGHTA and CDR2 FQGNSA. CDR3 length: 13 residues. CDR3 nucleotide sequence: TGTGCCAGCAGCATAAACAGGGTTGGCGGCTACACCTTC. Its translation: CASSINRVGGYTF.

A few counts support this clonotype. This chain links TRBV27 with TRBJ1-3; no clear D. Germline lookup yields CDR1 MNHEY and CDR2 SMNVEV (reference sequence). The CDR3 runs 15 residues. Trimming cost V 4 bases and J 2 bases, with 12 bases left between them. CDR3 protein: CASSSGQAAGNTIYF. The DNA of the CDR3 is TGTGCCAGCAGTTCCGGGCAGGCAGCTGGAAACACCATATATTTT.

This clonotype was observed a handful of times. The chain recombines TRBV10-3 with TRBJ1-6, with a possible D match to TRBD1 (5 bases). This CDR3 has 19 amino acids. Germline V lookup: CDR1 ENHRY, CDR2 SYGVKD. V shed 2 bases and J shed 0 bases, with 17 bases lying between them. The CDR3 bases are TGTGCCATCAGTGAGCGACCCGGGACTTCTAGCTCCTATAATTCACCCCTCCACTTT. Translation gives CAISERPGTSSSYNSPLHF.

This clonotype was found a few times. J is TRBJ1-2 and V is TRBV7-9, with 7 bases lining up with TRBD1. Per germline, CDR1 SEHNR and CDR2 FQNEAQ (reference sequence). V was clipped by 5 bases and J by 4 bases; unmatched bases: 7. This CDR3 comprises 14 residues. CDR3: CASSNEGAFYGYTF. The CDR3 DNA follows: TGTGCCAGCAGCAACGAGGGGGCTTTCTATGGCTACACCTTC. The entire variable domain, with the rest obtained from reference TRBV7-9 and TRBJ1-2, is as follows: DTGVSQNPRHKITKRGQNVTFRCDPISEHNRLYWYRQTLGQGPEFLTYFQNEAQLEKSRLLSDRFSAERPKGSFSTLEIQRTEQGDSAMYLCASSNEGAFYGYTFGSGTRLTVV.

The chain has TRBV7-9 and TRBJ2-3; D is uncertain. V lost 5 bases and J 0 bases, leaving 9 bases between the germline ends. The germline V gene encodes CDR1 SEHNR and CDR2 FQNEAQ (reference sequence). The CDR3 has 14 residues. As DNA, the CDR3 is TGTGCCAGCAGCGCTGGGCAGAGCACAGATACGCAGTATTTT. It translates to CASSAGQSTDTQYF.

This clonotype was seen a handful of times. The V call is TRBV19, the J call TRBJ2-5; 8 bases fit TRBD1. Germline CDR1 LNHDA, CDR2 SQIVND (reference sequence). CDR3 length: 15 residues. V lost 3 bases and J lost 5; bases outside the gene matches: 8. The CDR3 region is CASSIFTGGLETQYF. In DNA form, the CDR3 reads TGTGCCAGTAGTATTTTCACAGGGGGTTTGGAGACCCAGTACTTC.

Many counts were recorded for this clonotype. V gene TRBV3-1 combines with J gene TRBJ2-7, with 9 bases fitting TRBD1. With V trimmed by 3 bases and J by 12 bases, 3 bases remained unmatched. CDR3 length: 11 amino acids. The germline CDR1 and CDR2 sequences are LGHDT and YNNKEL (reference sequence). For the CDR3, the DNA is TGTGCCAGCAGCCATCTGGGACAGGGGTACTTC. This encodes CASSHLGQGYF.

This clonotype occurred a few times. This rearrangement joins TRBV3-1 to TRBJ1-2; no clear D. The CDR3 contains 16 residues. Trimming took 4 bases from V and 7 from J, leaving 22 bases between them. Per germline, CDR1 LGHDT and CDR2 YNNKEL (reference sequence). The CDR3 DNA reads as TGTGCCAGCAGCCGCAGCGAGGAAGTTCGTGGTAGTGGCTACACCTTC. Translated, it gives CASSRSEEVRGSGYTF.

This chain links TRBV10-2 with TRBJ2-3, with TRBD1 matching 9 bases. V shed 2 bases and J 4 bases; nucleotides not matched to a gene: 7. Per germline, CDR1 WSHSY and CDR2 SAAADI. The CDR3 is 16 amino acids. The CDR3: CASSEPGTGRPDTQYF. The CDR3 coding sequence is TGCGCCAGCAGTGAGCCCGGGACAGGGAGACCAGATACGCAGTATTTT.

This clonotype was recorded at least ten times. Since the CDR3 does not end with the conserved phenylalanine or tryptophan, this likely comes from a read error. V and J are TRBV7-6 and TRBJ2-1, with 11 bases lining up with TRBD2. V lost 5 bases and J lost 1; bases outside the gene matches: 7. Germline CDR1 is SGHVS and CDR2 is FNYEAQ. This CDR3 spans 17 amino acids. Here the CDR3 reads CASSHLAGGRSYNEQFY. The CDR3 nucleotides read TGTGCCAGCAGCCACCTAGCGGGGGGCCGGTCCTACAATGAGCAGTTCTAC.

There are a few counts of this clonotype. This chain links TRBV12-3 or TRBV12-4 with TRBJ1-1; D unresolved. Trimming cost V 5 bases and J 5 bases, with 6 bases left between them. The CDR3 totals 11 residues. CDR3 nucleotides: TGTGCCAGCAGTCCCTCGACTGAAGCTTTCTTT. It encodes CASSPSTEAFF.